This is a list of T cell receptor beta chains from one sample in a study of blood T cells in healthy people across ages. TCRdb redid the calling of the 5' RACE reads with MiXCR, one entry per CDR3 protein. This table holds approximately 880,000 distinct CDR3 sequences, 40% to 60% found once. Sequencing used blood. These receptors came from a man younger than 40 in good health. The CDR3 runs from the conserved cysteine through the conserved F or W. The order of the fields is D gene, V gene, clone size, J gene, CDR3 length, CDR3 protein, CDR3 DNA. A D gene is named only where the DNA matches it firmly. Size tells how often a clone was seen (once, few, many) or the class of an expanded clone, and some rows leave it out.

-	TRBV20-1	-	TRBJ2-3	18	CSASKGYRARGREDTQYF	TGCAGTGCTAGTAAGGGATATAGAGCGAGGGGAAGGGAGGATACGCAGTATTTT
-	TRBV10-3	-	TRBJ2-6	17	CAISESPDKPGANVLTF	TGTGCCATCAGTGAGTCCCCAGACAAGCCTGGGGCCAACGTCCTGACTTTC
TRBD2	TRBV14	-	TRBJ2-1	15	CASSHDGGTRNEQFF	TGTGCCAGCAGCCACGACGGGGGGACCCGTAATGAGCAGTTCTTC
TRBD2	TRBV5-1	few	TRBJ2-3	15	CASSLKAGGADTQYF	TGCGCCAGCAGCTTGAAAGCGGGGGGTGCAGATACGCAGTATTTT
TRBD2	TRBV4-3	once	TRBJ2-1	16	CASSRGTSGLGNEQFF	TGCGCCAGCAGCCGAGGGACTAGCGGACTCGGGAATGAGCAGTTCTTC
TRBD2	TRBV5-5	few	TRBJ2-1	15	CASSSTAGAYNEQFF	TGTGCCAGCAGCTCTACAGCGGGAGCCTACAATGAGCAGTTCTTC
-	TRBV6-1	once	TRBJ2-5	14	CASSAIEGPETQYF	TGTGCCAGCAGCGCAATTGAGGGTCCAGAGACCCAGTACTTC
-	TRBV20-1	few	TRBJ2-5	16	CSARDPLRGSQETQYF	TGCAGTGCTAGAGATCCCCTCCGAGGGAGCCAAGAGACCCAGTACTTC
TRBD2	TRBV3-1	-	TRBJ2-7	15	CASSTTSGGDYEQYF	TGTGCCAGCAGCACCACTAGCGGGGGGGACTACGAGCAGTACTTC
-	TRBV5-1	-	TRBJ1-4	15	CASSLMSGEGEKLFF	TGCGCCAGCAGCTTGATGAGCGGAGAAGGTGAAAAACTGTTTTTT
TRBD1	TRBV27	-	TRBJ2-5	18	CASKGDRAPFLTGETQYF	TGTGCCAGCAAGGGGGACAGGGCCCCCTTTCTCACGGGAGAGACCCAGTACTTC
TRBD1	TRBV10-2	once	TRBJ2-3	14	CAHRDSLSTDTQYF	TGCGCGCACCGGGACAGCCTGAGCACAGATACGCAGTATTTT
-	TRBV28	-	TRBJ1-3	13	CASRGQSGNTIYF	TGTGCCAGCCGAGGACAGTCTGGAAACACCATATATTTT
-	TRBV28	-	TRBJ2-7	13	CASSPSWGDEQYF	TGTGCCAGCAGTCCCTCTTGGGGGGACGAGCAGTACTTC
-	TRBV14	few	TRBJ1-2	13	CASSQVDRGGYTF	TGTGCCAGCAGCCAAGTAGACAGAGGAGGCTACACCTTC
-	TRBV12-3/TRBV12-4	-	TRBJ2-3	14	CASSLGRFADTQYF	TGTGCCAGCAGTTTGGGGAGGTTCGCAGATACGCAGTATTTT
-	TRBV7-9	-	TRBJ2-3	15	CASSLGQTYTDTQYF	TGTGCCAGCAGCTTAGGGCAGACTTACACAGATACGCAGTATTTT
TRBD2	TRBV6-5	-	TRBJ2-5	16	CASSRLAGGIGETQYF	TGTGCCAGCAGCCGACTAGCGGGGGGGATAGGGGAGACCCAGTACTTC
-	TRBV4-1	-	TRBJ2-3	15	CASSQEWRGSDTQYF	TGCGCCAGCAGCCAAGAGTGGCGGGGTTCAGATACGCAGTATTTT
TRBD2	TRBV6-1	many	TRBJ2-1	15	CASSDLAGGYNEQFF	TGTGCCAGCAGTGATCTAGCGGGGGGGTACAATGAGCAGTTCTTC
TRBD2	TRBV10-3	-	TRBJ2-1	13	CATAGGPENEQFF	TGTGCCACAGCGGGGGGGCCGGAAAATGAGCAGTTCTTC
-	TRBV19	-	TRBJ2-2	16	CASTRRVYANTGELFF	TGTGCCAGTACTAGGCGGGTATACGCGAACACCGGGGAGCTGTTTTTT
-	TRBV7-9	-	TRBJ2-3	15	CASSKNTGSTDTQYF	TGTGCCAGCAGCAAGAATACAGGAAGCACAGATACGCAGTATTTT
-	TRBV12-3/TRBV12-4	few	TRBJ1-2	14	CASSLGAVNYGYTF	TGTGCCAGCAGTTTGGGCGCGGTAAACTATGGCTACACCTTC
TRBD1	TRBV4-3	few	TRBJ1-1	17	CASSQDLQGAFSTEAFF	TGCGCCAGCAGCCAAGATTTACAGGGGGCGTTCAGCACTGAAGCTTTCTTT
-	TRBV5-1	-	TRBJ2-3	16	CASSPIGAKGSDTQYF	TGCGCCAGCAGCCCCATCGGGGCAAAAGGGTCAGATACGCAGTATTTT
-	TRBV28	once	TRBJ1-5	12	CAALGYDQPQHF	TGTGCCGCGTTAGGTTACGATCAGCCCCAGCATTTT
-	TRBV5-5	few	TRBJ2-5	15	CASSLFRLAPETQYF	TGTGCCAGCAGCTTGTTCCGGCTAGCGCCAGAGACCCAGTACTTC